Reported below is one TCR beta chain. This entry is derived from a study of blood T cell repertoires in COVID-19. Enrollees, about 18 to 89 years old, lived in 24 US areas. Among Cohort 3 donors, those recovered had two negative PCRs, clearance, or symptom resolution. Per the original data handling: How many nucleated cells were present was estimated from reference gene primer amplification. Produced via immunoSEQ multiplex PCR; TCRdb's table is partial and in-frame only. V and J calls and clone size follow that table, whereas D and trimming were derived from the DNA. The data show hundreds of thousands of clones, 75% to 90% seen once. Germline values: CDR1 SGHRS, CDR2 YFSETQ. The CDR3 sequence is 14 residues long. V gave up 0 bases and J gave up 5 bases; unmatched junction bases: 5.

This TCR was sampled from a man younger than 40 who had recovered from COVID-19. The chain has TRBV5-1 and TRBJ2-7; 7 bases match TRBD2. Sequencing was performed on PBMCs or T cells enriched from blood (not recorded which). The CDR3 sequence is CASSLAGGRNEQYF. In DNA, the CDR3 is TGCGCCAGCAGCTTGGCCGGGGGGAGGAACGAGCAGTACTTC.